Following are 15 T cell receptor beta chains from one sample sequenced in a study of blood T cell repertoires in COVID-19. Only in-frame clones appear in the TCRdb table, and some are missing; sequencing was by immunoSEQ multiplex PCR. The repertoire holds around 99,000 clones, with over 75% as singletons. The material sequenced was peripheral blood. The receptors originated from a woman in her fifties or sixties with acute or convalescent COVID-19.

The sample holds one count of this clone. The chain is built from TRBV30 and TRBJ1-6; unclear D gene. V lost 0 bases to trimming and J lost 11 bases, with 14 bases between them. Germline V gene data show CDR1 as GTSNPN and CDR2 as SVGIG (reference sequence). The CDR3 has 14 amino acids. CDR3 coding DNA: TGTGCCTGGAGTGTAAGTAGGAGGGTGACACCCCTCCACTTT. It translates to CAWSVSRRVTPLHF.

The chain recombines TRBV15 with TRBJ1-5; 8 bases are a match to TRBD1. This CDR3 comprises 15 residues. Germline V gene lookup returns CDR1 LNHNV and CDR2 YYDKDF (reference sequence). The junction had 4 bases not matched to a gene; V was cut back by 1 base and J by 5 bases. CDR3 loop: CATSRAPRGHQPQHF. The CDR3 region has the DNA TGTGCCACCAGCAGAGCCCCCAGGGGGCATCAGCCCCAGCATTTT.

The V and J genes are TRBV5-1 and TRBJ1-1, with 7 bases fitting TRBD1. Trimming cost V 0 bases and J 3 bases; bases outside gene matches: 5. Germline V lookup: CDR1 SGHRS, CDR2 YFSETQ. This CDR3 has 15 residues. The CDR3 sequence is CASSLVLTGDTEAFF. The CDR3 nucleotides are TGCGCCAGCAGCTTGGTTCTTACAGGGGACACTGAAGCTTTCTTT.

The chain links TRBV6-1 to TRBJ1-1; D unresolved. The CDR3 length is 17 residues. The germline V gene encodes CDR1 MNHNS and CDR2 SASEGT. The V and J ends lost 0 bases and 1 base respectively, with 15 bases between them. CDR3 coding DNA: TGTGCCAGCAGTGAAGCCCTTCTACGACCAGGGAACACTGAAGCTTTCTTT. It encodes CASSEALLRPGNTEAFF.

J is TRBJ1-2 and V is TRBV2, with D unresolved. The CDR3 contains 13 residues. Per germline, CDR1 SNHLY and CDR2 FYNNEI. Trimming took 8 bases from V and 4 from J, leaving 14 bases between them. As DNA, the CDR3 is TGTGCCAGCGGTGCGGGTAGGAGCTATGGCTACACCTTC. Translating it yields CASGAGRSYGYTF.

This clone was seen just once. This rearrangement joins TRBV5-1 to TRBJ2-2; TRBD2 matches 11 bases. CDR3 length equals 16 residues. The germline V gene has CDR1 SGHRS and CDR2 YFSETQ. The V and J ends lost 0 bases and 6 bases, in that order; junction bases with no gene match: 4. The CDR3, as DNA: TGCGCCAGCAGCTTGGTCCGACTAGCGGGGTCCGGGGAGCTGTTTTTT. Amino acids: CASSLVRLAGSGELFF.

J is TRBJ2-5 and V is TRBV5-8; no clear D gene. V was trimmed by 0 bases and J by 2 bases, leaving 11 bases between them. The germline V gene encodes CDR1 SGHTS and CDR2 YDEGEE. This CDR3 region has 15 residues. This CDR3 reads CASSLGWSEQETQYF. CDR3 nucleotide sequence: TGTGCCAGCAGCTTGGGGTGGAGCGAACAAGAGACCCAGTACTTC.

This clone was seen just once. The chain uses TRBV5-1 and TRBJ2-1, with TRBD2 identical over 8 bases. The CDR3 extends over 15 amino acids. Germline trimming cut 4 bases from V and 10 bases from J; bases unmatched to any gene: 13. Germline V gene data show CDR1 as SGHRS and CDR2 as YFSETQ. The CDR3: CASSTGLVGFEEQFF. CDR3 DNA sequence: TGCGCCAGCAGCACGGGACTAGTGGGGTTTGAGGAGCAGTTCTTC. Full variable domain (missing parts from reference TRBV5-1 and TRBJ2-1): KAGVTQTPRYLIKTRGQQVTLSCSPISGHRSVSWYQQTPGQGLQFLFEYFSETQRNKGNFPGRFSGRQFSNSRSEMNVSTLELGDSALYLCASSTGLVGFEEQFFGPGTRLTVL.

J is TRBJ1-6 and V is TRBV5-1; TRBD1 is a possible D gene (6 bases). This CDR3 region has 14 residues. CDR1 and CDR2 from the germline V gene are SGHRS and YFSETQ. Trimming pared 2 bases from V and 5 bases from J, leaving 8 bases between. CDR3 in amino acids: CASSFAGDNSPLHF. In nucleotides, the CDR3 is TGCGCCAGCAGCTTCGCAGGGGATAATTCACCCCTCCACTTT. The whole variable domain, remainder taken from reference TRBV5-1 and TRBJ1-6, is KAGVTQTPRYLIKTRGQQVTLSCSPISGHRSVSWYQQTPGQGLQFLFEYFSETQRNKGNFPGRFSGRQFSNSRSEMNVSTLELGDSALYLCASSFAGDNSPLHFGNGTRLTVT.

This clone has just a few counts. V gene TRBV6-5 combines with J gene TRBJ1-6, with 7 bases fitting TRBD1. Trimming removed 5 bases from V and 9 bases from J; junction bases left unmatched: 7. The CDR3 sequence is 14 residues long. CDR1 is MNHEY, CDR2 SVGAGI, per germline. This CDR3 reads CASSRSTGSSPLHF. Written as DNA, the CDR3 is TGTGCCAGCAGTCGTTCGACAGGGAGTTCACCCCTCCACTTT.

CDR3 sequence reads: CASSRETMDGYTF. CDR3 bases: TGTGCCAGCAGTCGGGAGACAATGGATGGCTACACCTTC. This chain uses TRBV2 with TRBJ1-2; D is undetermined. From germline, CDR1 is SNHLY and CDR2 FYNNEI. The CDR3 is made up of 13 amino acids. The V and J ends lost 5 bases and 6 bases respectively, with 13 bases between them.

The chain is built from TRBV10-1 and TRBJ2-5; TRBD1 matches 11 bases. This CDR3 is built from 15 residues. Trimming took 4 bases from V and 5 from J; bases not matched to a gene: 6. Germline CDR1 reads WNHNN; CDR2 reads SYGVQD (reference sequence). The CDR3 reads CASSGGTGGLETQYF. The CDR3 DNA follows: TGCGCCAGCAGTGGAGGGACAGGGGGGTTGGAGACCCAGTACTTC.

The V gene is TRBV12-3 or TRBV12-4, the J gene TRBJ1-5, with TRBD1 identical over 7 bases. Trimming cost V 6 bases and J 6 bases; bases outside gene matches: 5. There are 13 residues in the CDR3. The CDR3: CASSTTGRQPQHF. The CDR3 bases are TGTGCCAGCAGCACGACAGGGCGTCAGCCCCAGCATTTT.

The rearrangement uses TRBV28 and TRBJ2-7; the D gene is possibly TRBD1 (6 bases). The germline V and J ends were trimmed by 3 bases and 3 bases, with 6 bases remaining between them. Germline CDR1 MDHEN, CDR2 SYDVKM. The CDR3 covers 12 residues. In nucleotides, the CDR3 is TGTGCCAGCAGTTTGGGACACTACGAGCAGTACTTC. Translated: CASSLGHYEQYF.

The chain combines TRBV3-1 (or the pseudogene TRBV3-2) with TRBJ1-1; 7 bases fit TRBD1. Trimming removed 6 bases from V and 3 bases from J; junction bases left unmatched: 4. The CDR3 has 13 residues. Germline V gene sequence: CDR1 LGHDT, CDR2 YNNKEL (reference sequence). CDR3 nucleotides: TGTGCCAGCAGTCTTCAGGGGGACACTGAAGCTTTCTTT. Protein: CASSLQGDTEAFF.